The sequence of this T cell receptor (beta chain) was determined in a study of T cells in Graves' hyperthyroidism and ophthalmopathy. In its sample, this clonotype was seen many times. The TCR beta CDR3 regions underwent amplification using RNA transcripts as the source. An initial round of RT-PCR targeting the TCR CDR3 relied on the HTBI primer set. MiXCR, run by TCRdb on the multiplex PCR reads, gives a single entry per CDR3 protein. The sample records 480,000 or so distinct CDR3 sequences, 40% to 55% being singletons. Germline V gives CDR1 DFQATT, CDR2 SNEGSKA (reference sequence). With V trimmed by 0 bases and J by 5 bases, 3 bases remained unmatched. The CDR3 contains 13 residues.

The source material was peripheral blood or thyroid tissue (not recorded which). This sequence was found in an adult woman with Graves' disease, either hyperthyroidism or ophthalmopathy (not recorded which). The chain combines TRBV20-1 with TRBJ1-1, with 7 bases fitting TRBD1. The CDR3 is CSARDPRGTEAFF. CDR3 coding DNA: TGCAGTGCTAGAGATCCCAGGGGGACTGAAGCTTTCTTT.